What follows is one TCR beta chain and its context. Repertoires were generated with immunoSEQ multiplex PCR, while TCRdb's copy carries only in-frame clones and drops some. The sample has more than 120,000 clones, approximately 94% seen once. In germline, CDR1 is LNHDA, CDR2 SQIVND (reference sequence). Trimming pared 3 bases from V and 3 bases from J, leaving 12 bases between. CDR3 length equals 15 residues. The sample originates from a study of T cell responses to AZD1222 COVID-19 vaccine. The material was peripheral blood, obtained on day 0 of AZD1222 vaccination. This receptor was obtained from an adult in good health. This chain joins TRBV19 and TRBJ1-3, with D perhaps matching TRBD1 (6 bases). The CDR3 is CASSIGGVFGNTIYF. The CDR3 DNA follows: TGTGCCAGTAGTATCGGGGGCGTCTTTGGAAACACCATATATTTT.